This entry lists 7 T cell receptor beta chains sequenced from one sample in a study of blood T cells in healthy people across ages. Next came a second PCR, run for about 6 to 12 cycles, which used a sample-barcoded 5' primer along with a J-beta primer mix. Using its own MiXCR run on the 5' RACE reads, TCRdb lists one record per CDR3 protein. The sample carries more than 800,000 distinct CDR3 sequences, 25% to 35% recorded once. The sample comprised blood. These receptors all stem from a woman older than 75 in good health.

The table lists this clonotype with many counts. V and J are TRBV4-1 and TRBJ2-4; D remains ambiguous. V was cut by 0 bases and J by 0 bases, with 12 bases left in between. This CDR3 has 17 amino acids. Germline-derived CDR1 and CDR2 are MGHRA and YSYEKL. CDR3 amino acids: CASSQDQVTLAKNIQYF. In nucleotides, the CDR3 is TGCGCCAGCAGCCAAGATCAGGTGACTCTAGCCAAAAACATTCAGTACTTC.

The rearrangement joins TRBV7-8 to TRBJ2-1, with D possibly matching TRBD2 (5 bases). The V and J ends lost 4 bases and 3 bases respectively, with 10 bases between them. CDR3 length: 14 amino acids. The V gene's germline CDR1 is SGHVS and CDR2 FQNEAQ. In DNA, the CDR3 is TGTGCCAGCAGCTCCTGGACTGTCTACAATGAGCAGTTCTTC. Encoded protein: CASSSWTVYNEQFF. Based on the CDR3 plus reference TRBV7-8 and TRBJ2-1, the full variable domain is GAGVSQSPRYKVAKRGQDVALRCDPISGHVSLFWYQQALGQGPEFLTYFQNEAQLDKSGLPSDRFFAERPEGSVSTLKIQRTQQEDSAVYLCASSSWTVYNEQFFGPGTRLTVL.

The sample holds many counts of this clonotype. The rearrangement joins TRBV7-8 to TRBJ1-4; 7 bases map to TRBD1. Germline CDR1 is SGHVS and CDR2 is FQNEAQ. The CDR3 has 16 residues. After removal of 1 base from V and 7 bases from J, the junction contained 9 bases not matched to a gene. The CDR3 here is CASSLDAWRGLEKLFF. The CDR3 region has the DNA TGTGCCAGCAGCTTAGACGCATGGAGGGGGCTTGAAAAACTGTTTTTT.

This clonotype appeared a few times. The chain is built from TRBV2 and TRBJ1-5; TRBD1 is a possible D gene (5 bases). Trimming stripped 6 bases from V and 7 bases from J, with 13 bases between. Germline V gene data show CDR1 as SNHLY and CDR2 as FYNNEI. There are 13 residues in the CDR3. Here the CDR3 DNA reads TGTGCCAGCAGAGGGGTTTCGGAACAGCCCCAGCATTTT. Translation gives CASRGVSEQPQHF.

Comments on this clonotype: A single base separates this from a much larger clone, so it may be a read error. The CDR3 DNA reads as TGTGCCAGCAGTAAAGGGGGTGTGCAGTTCTTC. Protein: CASSKGGVQFF. This chain uses TRBV12-3 or TRBV12-4 with TRBJ2-1; the D gene is possibly TRBD1 (6 bases). This CDR3 region has 11 residues. Trimming shortened V by 5 bases and J by 12 bases, and 11 bases separated the two germline ends.

This chain uses TRBV5-4 with TRBJ2-3; D remains unclear. The end of the DNA is better explained by TRBJ1-5, so the J call may be wrong. Per germline, CDR1 SGHNT and CDR2 YYREEE (reference sequence). The CDR3 is 12 amino acids. CDR3 region: CASRNKSDTQHF. The CDR3 DNA is TGTGCCAGCAGGAACAAGTCAGATACGCAGCATTTT.

This clonotype occurred many times. CDR3 sequence (DNA): TGTGCCAGCAGCGCGGGGGGAAGCACAGATACGCAGTATTTT. This sequence encodes CASSAGGSTDTQYF. The rearrangement uses TRBV9 and TRBJ2-3, with TRBD2 identical over 7 bases. With V trimmed by 3 bases and J by 0 bases, 1 base remained unmatched. Germline V lookup: CDR1 SGDLS, CDR2 YYNGEE. The CDR3 is 14 amino acids.